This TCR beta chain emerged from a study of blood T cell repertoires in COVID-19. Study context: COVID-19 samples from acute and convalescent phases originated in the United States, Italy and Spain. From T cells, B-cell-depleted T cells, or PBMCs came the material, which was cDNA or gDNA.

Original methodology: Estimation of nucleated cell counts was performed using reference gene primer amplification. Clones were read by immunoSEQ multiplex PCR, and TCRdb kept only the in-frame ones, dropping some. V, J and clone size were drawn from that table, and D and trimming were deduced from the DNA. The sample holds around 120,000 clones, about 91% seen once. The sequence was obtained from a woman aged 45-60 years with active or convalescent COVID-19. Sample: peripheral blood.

Here the CDR3 reads CASSLAVGQEHYGYTF. The CDR3 bases are TGCGCCAGCAGCTTGGCCGTGGGACAGGAACACTATGGCTACACCTTC. The chain couples TRBV5-1 to TRBJ1-2; 8 bases agree with TRBD1. The CDR3 runs 16 residues. CDR1 and CDR2 from the germline V gene are SGHRS and YFSETQ. With 0 bases clipped from V and 3 bases from J, the junction kept 7 bases outside the gene matches. Filled out from reference TRBV5-1 and TRBJ1-2, the complete variable domain reads KAGVTQTPRYLIKTRGQQVTLSCSPISGHRSVSWYQQTPGQGLQFLFEYFSETQRNKGNFPGRFSGRQFSNSRSEMNVSTLELGDSALYLCASSLAVGQEHYGYTFGSGTRLTVV.